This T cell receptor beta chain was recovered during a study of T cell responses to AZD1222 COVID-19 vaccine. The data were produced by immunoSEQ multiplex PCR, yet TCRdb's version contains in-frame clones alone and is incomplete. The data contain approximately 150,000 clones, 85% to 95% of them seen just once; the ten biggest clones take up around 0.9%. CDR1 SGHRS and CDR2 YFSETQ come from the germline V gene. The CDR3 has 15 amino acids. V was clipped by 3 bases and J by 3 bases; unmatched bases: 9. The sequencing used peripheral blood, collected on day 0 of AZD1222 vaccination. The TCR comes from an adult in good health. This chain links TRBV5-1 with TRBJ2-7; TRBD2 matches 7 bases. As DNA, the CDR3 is TGCGCCAGCAGCTCGGGACCTGCTAGCGGCTACGAGCAGTACTTC. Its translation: CASSSGPASGYEQYF.